This T cell receptor (beta chain) was identified in a study of shared clonotypes between healthy human individuals (dated by TCRdb to 2018 to 2020). Background on the whole study: A few men and two women, aged 18 to 49 years, made up the cohort. Between about 0.9 and 9 billion PBMCs per donor were obtained by leukapheresis. To estimate repertoire size and how much clonotype sharing occurs between individuals, the study deeply sequenced the blood TCR repertoires of roughly 5 healthy adults. To increase sequencing depth and limit assay-specific biases, TCR repertoire library preparation and sequencing were carried out by different laboratories using diverse techniques. Findings and caveats that apply to the study as a whole: Because the study included only a small number of donors, the genetic and exposure-history diversity represented was limited. Only blood was sampled, and tissue TCR repertoires likely differ from those in blood. Pairwise subsampling led to the expectation that sequencing depth would affect the degree of clonotype sharing among donors.

The germline V gene gives CDR1 as SNHLY and CDR2 as FYNNEI. V loses 6 bases of germline sequence and J loses 6 bases, and the interval between the two ends is 15 bases. Its CDR3 holds 14 amino acids, cysteine through phenylalanine. CDR3 DNA is the only sequence kept; it has 42 bases, read in frame from the first base. Regarding this clone: Its specific antigen is unknown. One base away there is no much larger clone; base qualities are not given.

TCR CDR3 regions were amplified from genomic DNA by multiplex PCR using the deep immunoSEQ assay. Extracted genomic DNA from each cell subset was distributed evenly across all wells of several immunoSEQ 96-well plates, and each plate was treated as a replicate. For unsorted PBMC, about 0.3 ug genomic DNA, equal to approximately 30,000 T cell genomes, was loaded into each replicate PCR. Genomic DNA from unsorted PBMC was sequenced over ten immunoSEQ deep assay plates. Purified libraries were quantified with a Qubit 3.0 fluorometer, sized on a Bioanalyzer 2100, and re-quantified with the KAPA Library Quantification kit. Each immunoSEQ 96-well plate was sequenced on its own single-read 150-cycle Illumina NextSeq 550 flow cell. As for the original processing: The immunoSEQ output contained only junctional sequences without quality scores, so filtering could not match that applied to full-length reads. Sequences were annotated with PyIR, a Python wrapper for IgBLAST v1.9, using IMGT germline references to assign V/J genes and CDR3. Reads were removed for weak V/J assignments (E-value above 1e-6), missing CDR3, stop codons, out-of-frame junctions, or ambiguous translated residues. V3J clonotypes were defined as sequences sharing an identical inferred V gene, J gene, and CDR3 amino acid sequence. The percentage overlap between two repertoires was calculated by dividing the number of shared unique clonotypes by the size of the smaller repertoire. Three approaches were used to assess repertoire richness: RTK rarefaction, the Chao1 estimator, and Recon v2.1 estimates of unobserved clonotypes. TCRdb limited this immuneACCESS table to in-frame rearrangements with V and J called. A share of clones is missing; checked studies link under half to unresolved V genes, and the rest is unexplained. Clonal size and the V and J genes are those of that table, whereas D and trimming came from the DNA. In all, the sample holds hundreds of thousands of clones, and around 79% of those were seen once. The ten most abundant clones make up 13% of the sample.

Healthy HIV-negative adults with no recently reported acute infections or vaccinations were included as donors. Only Caucasian adults living in Nashville, Tennessee, USA were represented among the donors. In the unsorted samples, roughly 90 million PBMCs were counted, and genomic DNA was extracted using the QIAamp DNA Blood Mini kit. After blood collection by leukapheresis, PBMCs were isolated using Ficoll-Histopaque density gradient centrifugation and then cryopreserved in the vapor phase of liquid nitrogen. The chain is made from TRBV2 and TRBJ2-1; D gene: possibly TRBD2, on 5 matching bases. The sequencing sample was made of PBMCs. The sequence was collected from a woman between 40 and 50 years old in good health. Some clones in this sample may be carry-over from other donors' samples. The CDR3 region has the sequence CASRTTSPLNEQFF. In nucleotides, the sequence is TGTGCCAGCAGGACTACATCTCCACTCAATGAGCAGTTCTTC. Full variable domain (CDR3 extended with the reference TRBV2 and TRBJ2-1 proteins): EPEVTQTPSHQVTQMGQEVILRCVPISNHLYFYWYRQILGQKVEFLVSFYNNEISEKSEIFDDQFSVERPDGSNFTLKIRSTKLEDSAMYFCASRTTSPLNEQFFGPGTRLTVL.